The T cell receptor (beta chain) described here comes from a study of shared clonotypes between healthy human individuals. Study-level points and caveats: Compared with memory subsets, naive subsets generally had larger estimated richness. Clonotype sharing among the donors was expected to vary with sequencing depth.

This CDR3 spans 15 amino acids. Germline values: CDR1 LNHDA, CDR2 SQIVND (reference sequence). The V end was cut by 3 bases, the J end by 0 bases, with 8 bases between. About this clone: What it recognizes is unknown.

Profiling relied on immunoSEQ multiplex PCR, and the TCRdb table lists in-frame clones only, not all of them. The table includes approximately 2.4 million clones, under 97% detected once. The chain recombines TRBV19 with TRBJ1-4; no clear D gene. Material: naive CD4+ T cells sorted from blood. Subset indicated: CD45RA+ positively selected. The TCR comes from a man in his late teens or twenties in good health. The CDR3 is CASSIGRATNEKLFF. CDR3 sequence (DNA): TGTGCCAGTAGTATCGGGAGGGCAACTAATGAAAAACTGTTTTTT.